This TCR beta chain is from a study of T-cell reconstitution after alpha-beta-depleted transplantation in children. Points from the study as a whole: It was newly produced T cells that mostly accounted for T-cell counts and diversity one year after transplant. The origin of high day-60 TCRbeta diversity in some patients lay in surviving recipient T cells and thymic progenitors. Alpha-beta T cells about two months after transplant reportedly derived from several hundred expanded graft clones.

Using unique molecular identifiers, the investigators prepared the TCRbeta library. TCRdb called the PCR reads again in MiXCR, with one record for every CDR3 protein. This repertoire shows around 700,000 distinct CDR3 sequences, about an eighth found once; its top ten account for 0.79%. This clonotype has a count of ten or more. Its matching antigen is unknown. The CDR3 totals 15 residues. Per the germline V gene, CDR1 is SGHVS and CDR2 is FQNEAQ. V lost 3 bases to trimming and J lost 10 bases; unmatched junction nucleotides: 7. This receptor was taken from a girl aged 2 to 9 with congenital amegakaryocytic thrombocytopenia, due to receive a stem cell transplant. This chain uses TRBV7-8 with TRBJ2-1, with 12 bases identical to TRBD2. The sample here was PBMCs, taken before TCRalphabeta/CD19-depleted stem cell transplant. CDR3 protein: CASSFLAGGSKEQFF. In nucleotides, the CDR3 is TGTGCCAGCAGCTTTCTAGCGGGAGGGTCAAAAGAGCAGTTCTTC.